Each of the 13 T cell receptor beta chains below was sequenced from the same sample in a study of T cell responses to AZD1222 COVID-19 vaccine. Profiled with immunoSEQ multiplex PCR; TCRdb holds only in-frame clones, not every one. The data hold 150,000 or so clones, with about 90% observed a single time. Here the sequenced sample was peripheral blood, taken on day 0 of AZD1222 vaccination. All receptors come from an adult in good health.

The chain couples TRBV2 to TRBJ1-3; D remains unclear. The V gene lost 4 bases and the J gene lost 2 bases, with 6 bases spanning the gap. CDR1 and CDR2 from the germline V gene are SNHLY and FYNNEI. The CDR3 length is 13 residues. The CDR3 loop is CASSGQAGNTIYF. The DNA for the CDR3 is TGTGCCAGCAGTGGACAAGCTGGAAACACCATATATTTT.

This sequence joins TRBV19 and TRBJ2-3; 13 nucleotides line up with TRBD2. The CDR3 contains 20 residues. Per the germline V gene, CDR1 is LNHDA and CDR2 is SQIVND (reference sequence). Losses at the gene ends were 3 bases for V and 4 bases for J; bases not matched to a gene: 16. CDR3 in amino acids: CASSIPNPGLAGSGPDTQYF. The CDR3 DNA reads TGTGCCAGTAGTATCCCTAATCCGGGACTAGCGGGATCGGGTCCAGATACGCAGTATTTT. The full variable domain, its missing parts supplied by reference TRBV19 and TRBJ2-3, is DGGITQSPKYLFRKEGQNVTLSCEQNLNHDAMYWYRQDPGQGLRLIYYSQIVNDFQKGDIAEGYSVSREKKESFPLTVTSAQKNPTAFYLCASSIPNPGLAGSGPDTQYFGPGTRLTVL.

The rearrangement links TRBV6-6 to TRBJ2-1, with TRBD2 matching 8 bases. CDR3 length: 17 residues. Germline CDR1 reads MNHNY; CDR2 reads SVGAGI (reference sequence). The V and J ends lost 5 bases and 3 bases, in that order; junction bases with no gene match: 12. The CDR3 nucleotides are TGTGCCAGCAGTCCACTTTTTAGCGGGATTTTCTACAATGAGCAGTTCTTC. Its translation: CASSPLFSGIFYNEQFF.

The rearrangement uses TRBV5-1 and TRBJ2-3; D possibly uses TRBD1 or TRBD2 (5 bases each). CDR3 size: 14 residues. Germline CDR1 reads SGHRS; CDR2 reads YFSETQ. Trimming left V 0 bases short and J 0 bases short, with 5 bases between. Written as DNA, the CDR3 is TGCGCCAGCAGCTTGGGGGACAGCACAGATACGCAGTATTTT. Its protein product is CASSLGDSTDTQYF.

The rearrangement links TRBV4-3 to TRBJ2-7, with no clear D. CDR1 and CDR2 (germline): LGHNA, YSLEER. V lost 1 base to trimming and J lost 2 bases, with 6 bases between them. The CDR3 loop spans 13 amino acids. In DNA, the CDR3 is TGCGCCAGCAGCCAAGCCCTAACCTACGAGCAGTACTTC. It yields the protein CASSQALTYEQYF.

This chain uses TRBV7-9 with TRBJ2-3; D gene uncertain. The CDR3 is 13 residues long. The ends were cut back, 7 bases at V and 8 bases at J, with 16 bases in the middle. The germline CDR1 and CDR2 sequences are SEHNR and FQNEAQ (reference sequence). The CDR3 bases are TGTGCCAGCACCCTAAGCTCTATGGGTACGCAGTATTTT. Residues: CASTLSSMGTQYF.

V usage is TRBV9 and J usage is TRBJ1-2; no reliable D call. V was pared by 4 bases and J by 2 bases, with 12 bases between. This CDR3 is 14 amino acids long. The germline V gene has CDR1 SGDLS and CDR2 YYNGEE. Written as DNA, the CDR3 is TGTGCCAGCAGCAATCAACAAGGGAACTATGGCTACACCTTC. This sequence encodes CASSNQQGNYGYTF.

This clone was observed a few times. Since no conserved phenylalanine or tryptophan closes the CDR3, a read error is the likely cause. The DNA is left out, because the CDR3 cannot be placed on it with certainty; the CDR3 is given as TCRdb lists it. The CDR3 loop is CSASVGTRNGL. The chain links TRBV20-1 to TRBJ2-7; TRBD2, the table's D call, lacks a check against the DNA. The CDR3 has 11 amino acids, counting both end residues. Germline V gene sequence: CDR1 DFQATT, CDR2 SNEGSKA (reference sequence).

V is TRBV28 and J is TRBJ2-7; 9 bases line up with TRBD1. The CDR3 runs 15 residues. After removal of 8 bases from V and 2 bases from J, the junction contained 10 bases not matched to a gene. Germline CDR1 and CDR2: MDHEN and SYDVKM. CDR3 sequence reads: CASAPPGQGPYEQYF. In nucleotides, the CDR3 is TGTGCCAGCGCGCCGCCGGGACAGGGACCCTACGAGCAGTACTTC.

The V gene is TRBV12-3 or TRBV12-4, the J gene TRBJ2-7; no clear D gene. The ends were cut back, 2 bases at V and 3 bases at J, with 8 bases in the middle. The CDR3 is 13 amino acids. In nucleotides, the CDR3 is TGTGCCAGCAGTTTACCCAACAGCTACGAGCAGTACTTC. This translates into CASSLPNSYEQYF.

The rearrangement links TRBV18 to TRBJ1-5; D is possibly TRBD1 (6 bases). The germline V and J ends were trimmed by 6 bases and 0 bases, with 9 bases remaining between them. The CDR3 is made up of 14 amino acids. CDR1 and CDR2 (germline): KGHSH, LQKENI. CDR3 bases: TGTGCCAGCTCGGACAGTTATAGCAATCAGCCCCAGCATTTT. Its translation: CASSDSYSNQPQHF.

The chain uses TRBV18 and TRBJ1-6; TRBD1 matches at 9 bases. This CDR3 has 16 amino acids. Germline CDR1 KGHSH, CDR2 LQKENI. The trim removed 6 bases at V and 10 bases at J, leaving 13 bases unmatched. The CDR3: CASSWGQGGRRSPLHF. The CDR3 coding sequence is TGTGCCAGCTCTTGGGGACAGGGAGGACGGCGATCACCCCTCCACTTT. Full variable domain (rest looked up from reference TRBV18 and TRBJ1-6): NAGVMQNPRHLVRRRGQEARLRCSPMKGHSHVYWYRQLPEEGLKFMVYLQKENIIDESGMPKERFSAEFPKEGPSILRIQQVVRGDSAAYFCASSWGQGGRRSPLHFGNGTRLTVT.

The chain links TRBV6-5 to TRBJ1-4; D perhaps matches TRBD1 (5 bases). V was cut by 4 bases and J by 10 bases, with 16 bases left in between. There are 14 residues in the CDR3. Per the germline V gene, CDR1 is MNHEY and CDR2 is SVGAGI. CDR3 loop: CASSSDTTVGKLFF. Here the CDR3 DNA reads TGTGCCAGCAGTTCGGACACCACGGTTGGAAAACTGTTTTTT.